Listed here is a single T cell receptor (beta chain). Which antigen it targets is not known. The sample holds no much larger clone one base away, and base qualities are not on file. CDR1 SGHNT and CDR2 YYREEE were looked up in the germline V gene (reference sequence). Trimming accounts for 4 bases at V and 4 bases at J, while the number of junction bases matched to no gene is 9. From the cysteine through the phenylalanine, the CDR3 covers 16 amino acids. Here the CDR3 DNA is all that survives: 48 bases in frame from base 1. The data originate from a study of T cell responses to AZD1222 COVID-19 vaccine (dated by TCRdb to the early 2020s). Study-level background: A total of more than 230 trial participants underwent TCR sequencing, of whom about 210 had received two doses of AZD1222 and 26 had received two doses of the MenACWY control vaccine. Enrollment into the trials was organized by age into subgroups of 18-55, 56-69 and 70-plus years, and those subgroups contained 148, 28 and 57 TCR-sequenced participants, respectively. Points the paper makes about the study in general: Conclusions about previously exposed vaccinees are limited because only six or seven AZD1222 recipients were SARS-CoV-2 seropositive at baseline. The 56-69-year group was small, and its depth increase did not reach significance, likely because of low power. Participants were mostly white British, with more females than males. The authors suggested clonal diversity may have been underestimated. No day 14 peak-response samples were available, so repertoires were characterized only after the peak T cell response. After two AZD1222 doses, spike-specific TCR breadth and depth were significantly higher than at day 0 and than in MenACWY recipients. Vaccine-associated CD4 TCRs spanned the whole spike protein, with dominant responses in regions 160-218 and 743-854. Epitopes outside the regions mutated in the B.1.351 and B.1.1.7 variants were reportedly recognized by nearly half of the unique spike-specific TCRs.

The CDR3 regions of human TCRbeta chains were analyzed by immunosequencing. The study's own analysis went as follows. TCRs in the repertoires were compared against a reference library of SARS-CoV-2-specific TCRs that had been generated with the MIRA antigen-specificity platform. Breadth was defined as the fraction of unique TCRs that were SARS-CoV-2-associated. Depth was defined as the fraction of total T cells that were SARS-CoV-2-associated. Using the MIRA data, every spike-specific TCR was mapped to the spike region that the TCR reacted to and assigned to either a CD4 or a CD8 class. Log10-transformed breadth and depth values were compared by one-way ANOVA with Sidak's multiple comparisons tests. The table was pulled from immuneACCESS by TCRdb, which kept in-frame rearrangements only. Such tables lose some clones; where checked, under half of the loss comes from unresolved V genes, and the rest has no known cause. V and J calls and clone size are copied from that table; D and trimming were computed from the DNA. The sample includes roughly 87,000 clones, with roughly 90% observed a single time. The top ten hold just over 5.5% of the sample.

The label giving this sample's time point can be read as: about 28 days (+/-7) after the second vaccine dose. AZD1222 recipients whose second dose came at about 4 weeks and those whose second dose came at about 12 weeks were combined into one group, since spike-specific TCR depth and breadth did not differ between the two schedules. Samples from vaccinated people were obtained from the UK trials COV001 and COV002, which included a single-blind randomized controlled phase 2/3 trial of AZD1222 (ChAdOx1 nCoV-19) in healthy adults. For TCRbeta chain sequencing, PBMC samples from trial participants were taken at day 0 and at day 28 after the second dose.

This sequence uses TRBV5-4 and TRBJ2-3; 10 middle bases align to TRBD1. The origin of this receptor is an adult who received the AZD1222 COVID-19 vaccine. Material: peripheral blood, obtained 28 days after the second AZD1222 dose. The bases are TGTGCCAGCAGCCATCCGGGACAGGGGAGGCCAGATACGCAGTATTTT. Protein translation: CASSHPGQGRPDTQYF.